This T cell receptor (beta chain) stems from a study of blood T cell repertoires in COVID-19 (dated by TCRdb to about 2020). Notes on the research overall: The collaborator samples originated in the United States, Italy and Spain and spanned the acute and convalescent phases of COVID-19. The material from the prospective study consisted of cDNA or gDNA derived from T cells, B-cell-depleted T cells, or PBMCs. The dataset comprised deeply sampled blood TCRbeta repertoires from subjects exposed to, actively infected with, or recovered from COVID-19. The repertoires were made available in a free public database intended to serve as a resource for research on the immune response to SARS-CoV-2. Samples came from the ongoing ImmuneRACE study (first 160 participants) plus 1,254 subjects from 6 global collaborators. A de-identified subject ID, COVID-19 status, age in years and sex were almost always included in the sample metadata. HLA class I and class II types, where available, came from metadata supplied by the sample provider rather than from assay-based typing. Findings and caveats that apply to the study as a whole: The amount of clinical and demographic metadata varied by source and participant and was provided uncurated.

Notes on this clone: Its antigen remains unidentified. Within one base of it there is no much larger clone, and no base qualities were kept.

Inclusive of the bounding cysteine and phenylalanine, the CDR3 is 15 residues long. Here the CDR3 DNA is all that survives: 45 bases in frame from base 1. CDR1 and CDR2 (KGHSH, LQKENI) derive from the germline V gene. Trimming removed 6 bases from V and 4 bases from J, leaving 13 bases between the germline ends. Participants in the prospective study were enrolled through a virtual design, were aged about 18 to 89 years, and lived in approximately 25 United States geographic areas. In the prospective study, cohorts were assigned on the basis of participant-reported clinical history obtained from a screening survey and a study questionnaire. ImmuneRACE Cohort 3 recovered participants were defined by two consecutive negative NP/OP PCR tests, healthcare professional clearance, or symptom resolution. In the prospective study, mobile phlebotomists collected whole blood, serum and a nasopharyngeal or oropharyngeal swab from each participant. Participants in the prospective study had the option to provide additional blood draws and questionnaires over a roughly 2-month period. Before DNA extraction, blood samples from the prospective study were shipped at room temperature or frozen.

TCRbeta CDR3 regions were amplified from genomic DNA using the immunoSEQ Assay, a bias-controlled multiplex PCR. Under the source paper's analysis protocol: The number of nucleated cells in each sample was estimated by amplification of reference gene primers within the assay. To quantify the absolute abundance of each unique TCRbeta CDR3 rearrangement, sequence reads were collapsed and filtered. For each sample, productive Simpson clonality was calculated as the square root of Simpson's diversity index across productive rearrangements. The immuneACCESS repertoire file appears here via TCRdb, limited to in-frame rearrangements. These files lack a portion of the clones; in checked studies, under half of the deficit traces to unresolved V genes, and the cause of the others is not known. The DNA gave D and trimming, while V, J and clone size come from that table. For this sample the table gives approximately 230,000 clones, of which 70% to 85% were detected only once. Jointly, the top ten make up over 14% of the sample.

The sequence links TRBV18 to TRBJ1-6; TRBD1 is perhaps the D gene, given 5 matching bases. The source of this sequence is a man aged 40-55 years who had recovered from COVID-19. The sample comprised PBMCs or T cells enriched from blood (not recorded which). CDR3 sequence: CASSPTRAYNSPLHF. The DNA is TGTGCCAGCTCGCCAACCAGGGCTTATAATTCACCCCTCCACTTT. Where the CDR3 stops, the reference TRBV18 and TRBJ1-6 genes take over; the full variable domain is NAGVMQNPRHLVRRRGQEARLRCSPMKGHSHVYWYRQLPEEGLKFMVYLQKENIIDESGMPKERFSAEFPKEGPSILRIQQVVRGDSAAYFCASSPTRAYNSPLHFGNGTRLTVT.